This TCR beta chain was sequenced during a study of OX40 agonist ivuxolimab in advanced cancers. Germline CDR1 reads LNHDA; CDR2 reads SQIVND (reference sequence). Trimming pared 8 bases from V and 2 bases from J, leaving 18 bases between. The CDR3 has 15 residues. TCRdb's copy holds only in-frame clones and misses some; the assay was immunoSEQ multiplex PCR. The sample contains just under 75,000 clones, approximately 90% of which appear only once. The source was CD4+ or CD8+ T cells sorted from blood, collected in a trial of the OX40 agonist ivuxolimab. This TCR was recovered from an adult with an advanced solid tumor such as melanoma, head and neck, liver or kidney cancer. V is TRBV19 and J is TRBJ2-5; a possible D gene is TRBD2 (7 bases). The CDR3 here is CASSGGGGAQETQYF. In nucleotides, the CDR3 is TGTGCCAGTTCGGGTGGAGGGGGGGCTCAAGAGACCCAGTACTTC.